This is a list of T cell receptor beta chains from one sample in a study of control samples from healthy donors and cancer patients. The table came from immunoSEQ multiplex PCR; TCRdb's copy has only in-frame clones and leaves some out. The sample shows around 75,000 clones, around 94% of them seen only once. Material: blood. The receptors originated from an older woman in good health. The CDR3 runs from the conserved cysteine through the conserved F or W. D genes are given only for firm matches. Size values are once, few and many counts, or a class for expanded clones, and some rows have none.

>TRBV28|NA|TRBJ2-2|TRBD1
TGTGCCAGCAAGTTTGGAGGGACAGGGGCTCGCACCGGGGAGCTGTTTTTT
CASKFGGTGARTGELFF
>TRBV6-5|NA|TRBJ2-7|TRBD1
TGTGCCAGCAGTTCCGACAGGGTCTCCTACGAGCAGTACTTC
CASSSDRVSYEQYF
>TRBV19|NA|TRBJ2-3|NA
TGTGCCAGTAGTATGAACGGGGGAGATACGCAGTATTTT
CASSMNGGDTQYF
>TRBV7-2|NA|TRBJ2-1|NA
TGTGCCAGCAGCTTAGTCTTGGTTAACAATGAGCAGTTCTTC
CASSLVLVNNEQFF
>TRBV9|NA|TRBJ1-3|NA
TGTGCCAGCAGCGGTGCCAGGGGCTCTGGAAACACCATATATTTT
CASSGARGSGNTIYF
>TRBV29-1|NA|TRBJ2-2|TRBD1
TGCAGCGTTGCCCCCAGGGGGCTGGCCGGGGAGCTGTTTTTT
CSVAPRGLAGELFF
>TRBV21-1|NA|TRBJ1-1|NA
TGTGCGGAGGGACAGCAGAACACTGAAGCTTTCTTT
CAEGQQNTEAFF
>TRBV2|NA|TRBJ2-7|TRBD1
TGTGCCAGCAGCCTTGACAGGGCCTACGAGCAGTACTTC
CASSLDRAYEQYF
>TRBV6-5|once|TRBJ1-1|TRBD1
TGTGCCAGCAGCCTATTCCGGGACAGGGGCACTGAAGCTTTCTTT
CASSLFRDRGTEAFF
>TRBV28|NA|TRBJ1-2|NA
TGTGCCAGCAGTCGGCAGGGTACCTATGGCTACACCTTC
CASSRQGTYGYTF
>TRBV24-1|NA|TRBJ2-5|TRBD1
TGTGCCACCAGTGACGCGACAGGGGCCGAATGGAAAGAGACCCAGTACTTC
CATSDATGAEWKETQYF
>TRBV5-4|NA|TRBJ2-1|NA
TGTGCCACCACAGCAGTACCCGCCTATGAGCAGTTCTTC
CATTAVPAYEQFF
>TRBV5-1|NA|TRBJ1-2|NA
TGCGCCAGCAGCCGATCGACAACAAACTATGGCTACACCTTC
CASSRSTTNYGYTF
>TRBV7-2|NA|TRBJ2-1|TRBD2
TGTGCCAGCAGCTCCCCCTTCGGGGGAACTAGCGGGACTGAGCAGTTCTTC
CASSSPFGGTSGTEQFF
>TRBV5-1|NA|TRBJ1-4|NA
TGCGCCAGCACCGAAATGACAGGTCAGGGGGAAAAACTGTTTTTT
CASTEMTGQGEKLFF
>TRBV3-1/TRBV3-2|NA|TRBJ1-6|TRBD1
TGTGCCAGCAGCCCTAGTACAGGGGGAAAATCACCCCTCCACTTT
CASSPSTGGKSPLHF
>TRBV3-1/TRBV3-2|NA|TRBJ2-5|NA
TGTGCCAGCAGCCCACCAATGGGACAAGAGACCCAGTACTTC
CASSPPMGQETQYF
>TRBV5-1|NA|TRBJ2-3|TRBD2
TGCGCCAGCAGCTCGCTAGCGGGAGGGCCTATAGATACGCAGTATTTT
CASSSLAGGPIDTQYF
>TRBV19|NA|TRBJ2-5|NA
TGTGCCAGTAGTCGCGGGGACCAAGAGACCCAGTACTTC
CASSRGDQETQYF
>TRBV9|NA|TRBJ2-1|TRBD2
TGTGCCAGCAGCGGCGACCCGGGACTAGTTTCTATCAATGAGCAGTTCTTC
CASSGDPGLVSINEQFF
>TRBV7-2|NA|TRBJ1-5|TRBD1
TGTGCCAGCAGCTTGACAGGGAACGGAAAGGATCAGCCCCAGCATTTT
CASSLTGNGKDQPQHF
>TRBV5-4|NA|TRBJ2-7|NA
TGTGCCAGCAGCTTGGGAGGGCCTACCTACGAGCAGTACTTC
CASSLGGPTYEQYF
>TRBV7-9|medium-sized|TRBJ2-7|NA
TGTGCCAGCAGCTTAGACGGAGGCGCCTACGAGCAGTACTTC
CASSLDGGAYEQYF
>TRBV14|NA|TRBJ2-3|NA
TGTGCCAGCAGCCAATTTCTCGCAGATACGCAGTATTTT
CASSQFLADTQYF
>TRBV15|once|TRBJ2-3|TRBD2
TGTGCCACCAGCCTATACCCGGGACTAGGGACAGATACGCAGTATTTT
CATSLYPGLGTDTQYF
>TRBV15|NA|TRBJ1-3|TRBD1
TGTGCCACCAGCAGAGATCAGGGGGCCAATCTGGGAAACACCATATATTTT
CATSRDQGANLGNTIYF
>TRBV30|NA|TRBJ1-3|NA
TGTGCCTGGAGTGTAGCTGGAAACACCATATATTTT
CAWSVAGNTIYF
>TRBV6-5|NA|TRBJ2-5|TRBD2
TGTGCCAGCAGTTACTCGATGGGAGGGGAAGAGACCCAGTACTTC
CASSYSMGGEETQYF
>TRBV10-1|NA|TRBJ2-5|NA
TGCGCCAGCAGCCGGGACGTAGAAGAGACCCAGTACTTC
CASSRDVEETQYF
>TRBV12-3/TRBV12-4|few|TRBJ2-7|NA
TGTGCCAGCAGTTTGAGTAGCCGGGGCGAGCAGTACTTC
CASSLSSRGEQYF
>TRBV3-1/TRBV3-2|NA|TRBJ2-5|NA
TGTGCCAGCAGGCCATTTGGTTGGGAGACCCAGTACTTC
CASRPFGWETQYF
>TRBV5-1|NA|TRBJ2-5|TRBD2
TGCGCCAGCAGCGCCTCTAGCGGCCAAGAGACCCAGTACTTC
CASSASSGQETQYF
>TRBV5-1|NA|TRBJ1-2|TRBD1
TGCGCCAGCAGCACGGGACAGGGAAACTATGGCTACACCTTC
CASSTGQGNYGYTF
>TRBV2|few|TRBJ2-1|TRBD2
TGTGCCAGCAGTGAATGGACTAGCGGCCTCTACAATGAGCAGTTCTTC
CASSEWTSGLYNEQFF
>TRBV7-3|NA|TRBJ2-1|TRBD2
TGTGCCAGCAGCTCTAGCGGGAGCCACAATGAGCAGTTCTTC
CASSSSGSHNEQFF
>TRBV5-1|NA|TRBJ2-3|TRBD2
TGCGCCAGCAGCTATAGCGGGAGTAGAGATACGCAGTATTTT
CASSYSGSRDTQYF
>TRBV2|NA|TRBJ2-5|TRBD2
TGTGCCAGCCTATTGGGACTAGCGGGGGCAGAGACCCAGTACTTC
CASLLGLAGAETQYF
>TRBV25-1|once|TRBJ2-1|NA
TGTGCCAGCAGTGAATTTGGGGCTAGGGGGTCTGAGCAGTTCTTC
CASSEFGARGSEQFF
>TRBV5-1|once|TRBJ1-1|NA
TGCGCCAGCAGCTTCGACGGACAGATGAACACTGAAGCTTTCTTT
CASSFDGQMNTEAFF
>TRBV7-8|NA|TRBJ2-1|NA
TGTGCCAGCAGCTTAGCGGGAAAGGGCTACAATGAGCAGTTCTTC
CASSLAGKGYNEQFF
>TRBV12-3/TRBV12-4|NA|TRBJ2-3|TRBD1
TGTGCCAGCTCCTCCCGGGACAGGGAAACGCAGTATTTT
CASSSRDRETQYF
>TRBV2|NA|TRBJ2-1|TRBD2
TGTGCCAGCACTCCGGGACTATTCTCCTACAATGAGCAGTTCTTC
CASTPGLFSYNEQFF